The clone carrying this TCR beta chain was seen just once. This sample is drawn from a study of blood T cell repertoires in COVID-19. About the research overall: There were acute and convalescent COVID-19 samples, and they came from the United States, Italy and Spain. Nucleic acid was either cDNA or gDNA, and it came from T cells, B-cell-depleted T cells, or PBMCs.

Original analysis: Reference gene primer amplification in the assay estimated nucleated cell counts. Here immunoSEQ multiplex PCR was the method, and the copy in TCRdb shows in-frame clones only, minus some. The V and J calls and the clone size are those of that table, but D and trimming were determined from the DNA. This sample has roughly 190,000 clones, with more than 70% found just once. The TCR originated in a human donor in a cohort sampled during active COVID-19. Sequencing was done on a sample of peripheral blood.

CDR3 sequence (DNA): TGCGCCAGCAGCCATCGAACAGGGGGGATCTACGAGCAGTACTTC. Residues: CASSHRTGGIYEQYF. This chain uses TRBV4-3 with TRBJ2-7; 8 bases line up with TRBD1. From germline, CDR1 is LGHNA and CDR2 YSLEER. Trimming at V came to 3 bases and at J to 3 bases, leaving 7 bases not matched to a gene. The CDR3 has 15 residues.